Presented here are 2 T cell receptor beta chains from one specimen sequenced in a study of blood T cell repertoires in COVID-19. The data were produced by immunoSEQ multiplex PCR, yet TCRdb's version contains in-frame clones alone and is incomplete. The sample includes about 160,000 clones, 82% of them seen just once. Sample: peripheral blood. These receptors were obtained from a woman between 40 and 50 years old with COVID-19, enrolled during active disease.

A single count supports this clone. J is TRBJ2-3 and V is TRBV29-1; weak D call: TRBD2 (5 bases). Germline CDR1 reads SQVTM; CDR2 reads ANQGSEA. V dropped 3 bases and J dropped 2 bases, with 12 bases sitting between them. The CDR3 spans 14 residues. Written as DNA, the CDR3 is TGCAGCGTTGAGGTACTAGACGCCACAGATACGCAGTATTTT. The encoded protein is CSVEVLDATDTQYF.

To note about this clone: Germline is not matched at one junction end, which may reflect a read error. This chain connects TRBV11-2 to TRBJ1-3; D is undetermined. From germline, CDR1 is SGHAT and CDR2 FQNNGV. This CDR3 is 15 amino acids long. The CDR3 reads CASSPYPGSENTIYF. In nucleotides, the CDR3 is TGTGCCAGCAGCCCATACCCGGGGTCTGAAAACACCATATATTTT.